The 24 T cell receptor beta chains below all came from one sample that was sequenced in a study of identical twins. Each CDR3 protein is one row after TCRdb ran MiXCR on the 5' RACE reads. The sample includes under 500,000 distinct CDR3 sequences, around an eighth of them seen just once. The same sample was also used in a study of yellow fever vaccine responses in identical twins.

The sequenced sample was CD4+ T cells sorted from blood. The receptor set was obtained from a woman younger than 30 in good health.

This clonotype was seen ten or more times. This chain joins TRBV20-1 and TRBJ2-3; a weak D match, TRBD1 (5 bases). The ends were cut back, 3 bases at V and 4 bases at J, with 17 bases in the middle. Germline V gene lookup returns CDR1 DFQATT and CDR2 SNEGSKA (reference sequence). The CDR3 spans 15 residues. The CDR3 is CSASLRGPRADTQYF. CDR3 DNA sequence: TGCAGTGCTAGTTTAAGGGGCCCCCGGGCAGATACGCAGTATTTT.

This clonotype was found a few times. The chain joins TRBV29-1 to TRBJ2-1; D is unresolved. The CDR3 length is 13 residues. CDR1 SQVTM and CDR2 ANQGSEA come from the germline V gene. V lost 4 bases and J lost 3, with 10 bases in between. CDR3 region: CSVVSASYNEQFF. CDR3 in DNA: TGCAGCGTTGTATCGGCCAGCTACAATGAGCAGTTCTTC.

This clonotype appeared a few times. The genes are TRBV25-1 and TRBJ1-6; D not certain. Trimming left V 1 base short and J 9 bases short, with 13 bases between. The CDR3 totals 15 residues. From germline, CDR1 is MGHDK and CDR2 SYGVNS. The CDR3, as DNA: TGTGCCAGCAGTGAATTAGGTGGCGACATTTCACCCCTCCACTTT. Encoded protein: CASSELGGDISPLHF.

This clonotype was observed a few times. The rearrangement uses TRBV3-1 and TRBJ2-7, with 7 bases matching TRBD1. Germline V CDR1 and CDR2: LGHDT, YNNKEL (reference sequence). The length of the CDR3 is 14 residues. V was pared by 1 base and J by 7 bases, with 7 bases of the junction left unmatched. CDR3 nucleotides: TGTGCCAGCAGCCAAGGAAGACAGGGCGGGGAGCAGTACTTC. It codes for CASSQGRQGGEQYF.

The V and J genes are TRBV6-2 or TRBV6-3 and TRBJ1-2, with a weak D call TRBD1 (5 bases). Germline CDR1 MNHEY, CDR2 SVGEGT. The length of the CDR3 is 14 residues. With 7 bases removed from V and 1 base from J, the gap between germline ends came to 13 bases. The CDR3 sequence is CASTSGGGNYGYTF. CDR3 in DNA: TGTGCCAGCACGTCCGGGGGAGGTAACTATGGCTACACCTTC.

CDR3 residues: CATSDRGSTEETQYF. The CDR3 nucleotides are TGTGCCACCAGTGACAGGGGGTCAACTGAAGAGACCCAGTACTTC. The rearrangement joins TRBV24-1 to TRBJ2-5; 7 nucleotides line up with TRBD1. After removal of 4 bases from V and 3 bases from J, the junction contained 7 bases not matched to a gene. The CDR3 extends over 15 amino acids. From germline, CDR1 is KGHDR and CDR2 SFDVKD.

This clonotype has just a few counts. V usage is TRBV7-2 and J usage is TRBJ2-4; D is unclear. The CDR3 is 16 residues long. Germline lookup yields CDR1 SGHTA and CDR2 FQGNSA. Trimming took 1 base from V and 3 from J, leaving 13 bases between them. CDR3 loop: CASSLVVVMGKNIQYF. CDR3 nucleotides: TGTGCCAGCAGCTTAGTCGTAGTAATGGGCAAAAACATTCAGTACTTC.

The chain is built from TRBV14 and TRBJ2-2; TRBD2 matches 14 bases. V was clipped by 3 bases and J by 5 bases; unmatched bases: 8. CDR1 and CDR2 from the germline V gene are SGHDN and FVKESK. CDR3 length equals 18 residues. The CDR3 DNA reads TGTGCCAGCAGCCACCCCTCGGGACTAGCGGGAGTTACCGGGGAGCTGTTTTTT. This codes for CASSHPSGLAGVTGELFF.

This clonotype occurred many times. V usage is TRBV20-1 and J usage is TRBJ2-7; 9 positions agree with TRBD2. CDR3 length: 14 residues. J lost 2 bases, V lost 6 bases, and 8 bases had no gene match. CDR1 is DFQATT and CDR2 is SNEGSKA in the germline V gene (reference sequence). CDR3 sequence (DNA): TGCAGTGCGCACCCTAGCGGGGATCCCTACGAGCAGTACTTC. Amino acid sequence: CSAHPSGDPYEQYF.

This clonotype was seen ten or more times. V is TRBV5-1 and J is TRBJ2-7, with a possible D match to TRBD1 (6 bases). The germline V gene encodes CDR1 SGHRS and CDR2 YFSETQ. Deletions cut 4 bases from V and 4 bases from J, with 9 bases between. The CDR3 has 12 amino acids. CDR3 nucleotides: TGCGCCAGCAGCGGCGGACAGTACGAGCAGTACTTC. This sequence encodes CASSGGQYEQYF. The full variable domain, in which reference TRBV5-1 and TRBJ2-7 provide the parts outside the CDR3, is KAGVTQTPRYLIKTRGQQVTLSCSPISGHRSVSWYQQTPGQGLQFLFEYFSETQRNKGNFPGRFSGRQFSNSRSEMNVSTLELGDSALYLCASSGGQYEQYFGPGTRLTVT.

This chain joins TRBV5-1 and TRBJ2-5; D is perhaps TRBD2 (5 bases). With 0 bases removed from V and 5 bases from J, the gap between germline ends came to 11 bases. This CDR3 region has 14 residues. Germline loops: CDR1 SGHRS, CDR2 YFSETQ. The CDR3 here is CASSLGLGAETQYF. The CDR3 bases are TGCGCCAGCAGCTTGGGGCTGGGAGCGGAGACCCAGTACTTC.

CDR3 nucleotides: TGTGCCAGCAGCCCGGGTGGAAGGGATGGCGGCTACACCTTC. Translated, it gives CASSPGGRDGGYTF. The rearrangement joins TRBV7-9 to TRBJ1-2; no reliable D call. The germline V gene encodes CDR1 SEHNR and CDR2 FQNEAQ (reference sequence). The CDR3 is 14 residues long. Between the trimmed V and J ends, which lost 5 bases and 8 bases, there was a span of 18 bases.

This clonotype has just a few counts. This sequence joins TRBV7-2 and TRBJ2-7, with 7 bases matching TRBD2. The CDR3 extends over 15 amino acids. CDR1 and CDR2 (germline): SGHTA, FQGNSA. Trimming at V came to 3 bases and at J to 2 bases, leaving 7 bases not matched to a gene. The CDR3 DNA follows: TGTGCCAGCAGCTTGGGCGGGAGTGTCCCCTACGAGCAGTACTTC. Protein sequence: CASSLGGSVPYEQYF. The whole variable domain, filled in from reference TRBV7-2 and TRBJ2-7, reads GAGVSQSPSNKVTEKGKDVELRCDPISGHTALYWYRQSLGQGLEFLIYFQGNSAPDKSGLPSDRFSAERTGGSVSTLTIQRTQQEDSAVYLCASSLGGSVPYEQYFGPGTRLTVT.

This rearrangement joins TRBV9 to TRBJ2-5; 8 positions match TRBD1. Germline loops: CDR1 SGDLS, CDR2 YYNGEE. The CDR3 has 15 amino acids. V lost 2 bases, J lost 2 bases, and 5 bases stayed unmatched. The CDR3 bases are TGTGCCAGCAGCGTTCTGGGGGACAGGCAAGAGACCCAGTACTTC. Translated: CASSVLGDRQETQYF.

The sample holds a few counts of this clonotype. V usage is TRBV29-1 and J usage is TRBJ2-3; 8 nucleotides match TRBD1. Germline V gene lookup returns CDR1 SQVTM and CDR2 ANQGSEA. This CDR3 has 13 residues. V trimming: 6 bases; J trimming: 0 bases; junction bases outside the gene matches: 2. In nucleotides, the CDR3 is TGCAGCGTACACAGGGGGAGCACAGATACGCAGTATTTT. Protein product: CSVHRGSTDTQYF.

In nucleotides, the CDR3 is TGTGCCAGCAGTGAAGGCAGGTCCTCCTACGAGCAGTACTTC. Its translation is CASSEGRSSYEQYF. The V and J genes are TRBV2 and TRBJ2-7, with unresolved D. V was cut by 1 base and J by 0 bases, with 7 bases left in between. This CDR3 comprises 14 residues. CDR1 and CDR2 (germline): SNHLY, FYNNEI.

This clonotype occurred a few times. The chain links TRBV29-1 to TRBJ2-2; D tentatively reads TRBD1 or TRBD2 (5 bases each). The CDR3 covers 15 residues. Germline V lookup: CDR1 SQVTM, CDR2 ANQGSEA. V lost 5 bases and J lost 1, with 14 bases in between. In DNA, the CDR3 is TGCAGCGTTTCTGGGGGAGCCAAGAACACCGGGGAGCTGTTTTTT. It translates to CSVSGGAKNTGELFF.

DNA for the CDR3: TGCAGTGCCCCGCCTCGACCAGCTTTGAACACCCAGTACTTC. Protein: CSAPPRPALNTQYF. The rearrangement links TRBV20-1 to TRBJ2-5; D ambiguous. Germline V gene lookup returns CDR1 DFQATT and CDR2 SNEGSKA (reference sequence). The CDR3 loop spans 14 amino acids. Trimming pared 6 bases from V and 8 bases from J, leaving 22 bases between.

There are a few counts of this clonotype. The chain recombines TRBV6-2 or TRBV6-3 with TRBJ2-5; D is ambiguous. The CDR3 is made up of 12 amino acids. V lost 6 bases, J lost 5 bases, and 10 bases lay in between. Germline V CDR1 and CDR2: MNHEY, SVGEGT. CDR3 loop: CASSESGETQYF. The CDR3 nucleotides are TGTGCCAGCAGCGAGAGTGGGGAGACCCAGTACTTC.

The chain has TRBV24-1 and TRBJ1-1; D is uncertain. There are 13 residues in the CDR3. Germline values: CDR1 KGHDR, CDR2 SFDVKD. The V end lost 4 bases, the J end lost 0 bases, and 5 bases lay between the germline ends. CDR3 nucleotides: TGTGCCACCAGTGACGCTATGAACACTGAAGCTTTCTTT. This encodes CATSDAMNTEAFF.

The chain recombines TRBV29-1 with TRBJ1-1; D is uncertain. This CDR3 spans 13 amino acids. V lost 7 bases and J lost 0, with 12 bases in between. Germline-derived CDR1 and CDR2 are SQVTM and ANQGSEA. CDR3 in amino acids: CSGVTPMNTEAFF. In DNA, the CDR3 is TGCAGCGGGGTAACGCCGATGAACACTGAAGCTTTCTTT.

The chain carries TRBV20-1 and TRBJ2-1; TRBD2 matches 8 bases. This CDR3 is 16 amino acids long. Germline CDR1 is DFQATT and CDR2 is SNEGSKA (reference sequence). Trimming at V came to 3 bases and at J to 8 bases, leaving 15 bases not matched to a gene. CDR3 coding DNA: TGCAGTGCTAGGCGCACCGGGACTAGATTTTTGTATGAGCAGTTCTTC. It codes for CSARRTGTRFLYEQFF.

This clonotype has at least ten counts. The chain carries TRBV29-1 and TRBJ2-1; D may be TRBD2 (6 bases). V was trimmed by 6 bases and J by 11 bases, leaving 26 bases between them. Per germline, CDR1 SQVTM and CDR2 ANQGSEA. CDR3 size: 15 residues. Written as DNA, the CDR3 is TGCAGCGTGGAGGGACTGTTCTATTATCAGGGACAGCAGTTCTTC. Amino acid sequence: CSVEGLFYYQGQQFF.

The rearrangement joins TRBV7-2 to TRBJ2-1, with 11 bases aligning to TRBD2. The CDR3 loop spans 16 amino acids. The V segment lost 6 bases and the J segment 5 bases; nucleotides outside the gene matches: 9. Germline CDR1 is SGHTA and CDR2 is FQGNSA. The CDR3 DNA is TGTGCCAGCAGAGGTAGCGGGAGGGCACGGGACAATGAGCAGTTCTTC. Encoded protein: CASRGSGRARDNEQFF.